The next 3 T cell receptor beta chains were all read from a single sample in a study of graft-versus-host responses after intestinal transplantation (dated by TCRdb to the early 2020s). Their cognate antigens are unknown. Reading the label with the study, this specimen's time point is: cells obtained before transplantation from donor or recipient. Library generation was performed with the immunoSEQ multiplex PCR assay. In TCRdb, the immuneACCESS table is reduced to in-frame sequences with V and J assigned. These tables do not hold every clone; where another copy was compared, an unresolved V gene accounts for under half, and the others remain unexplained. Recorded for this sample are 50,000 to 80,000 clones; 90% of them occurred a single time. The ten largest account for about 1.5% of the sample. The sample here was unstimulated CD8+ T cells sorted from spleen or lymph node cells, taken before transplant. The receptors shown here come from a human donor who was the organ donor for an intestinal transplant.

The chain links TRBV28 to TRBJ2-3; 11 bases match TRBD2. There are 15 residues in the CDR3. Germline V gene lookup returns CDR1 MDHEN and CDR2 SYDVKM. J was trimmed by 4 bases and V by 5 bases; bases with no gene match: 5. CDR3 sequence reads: CASSPTSGSADTQYF. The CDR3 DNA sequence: TGTGCCAGCAGTCCCACTAGCGGGAGCGCAGATACGCAGTATTTT.

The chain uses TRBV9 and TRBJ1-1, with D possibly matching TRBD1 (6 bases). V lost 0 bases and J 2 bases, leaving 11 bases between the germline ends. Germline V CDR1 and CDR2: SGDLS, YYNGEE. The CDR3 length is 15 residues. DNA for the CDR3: TGTGCCAGCAGCGTAGGGGCAGGGGCCAACACTGAAGCTTTCTTT. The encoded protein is CASSVGAGANTEAFF.

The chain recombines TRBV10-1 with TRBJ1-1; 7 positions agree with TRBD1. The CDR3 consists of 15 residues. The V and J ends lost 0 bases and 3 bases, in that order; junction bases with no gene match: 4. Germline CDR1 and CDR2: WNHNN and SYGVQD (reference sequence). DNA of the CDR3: TGCGCCAGCAGTGAGTCGAAGGGGGCGTACACTGAAGCTTTCTTT. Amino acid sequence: CASSESKGAYTEAFF.